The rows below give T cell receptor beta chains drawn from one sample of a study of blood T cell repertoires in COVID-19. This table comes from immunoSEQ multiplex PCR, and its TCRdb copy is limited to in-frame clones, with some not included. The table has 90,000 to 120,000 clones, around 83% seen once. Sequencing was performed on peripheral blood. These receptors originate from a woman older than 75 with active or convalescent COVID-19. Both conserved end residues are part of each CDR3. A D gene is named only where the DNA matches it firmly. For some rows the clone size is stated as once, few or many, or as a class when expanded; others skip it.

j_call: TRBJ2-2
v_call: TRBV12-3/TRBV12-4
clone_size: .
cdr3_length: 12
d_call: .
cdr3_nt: TGTGCCAGCAGCCGGGGCACCGGGGAGCTGTTTTTT
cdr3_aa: CASSRGTGELFF

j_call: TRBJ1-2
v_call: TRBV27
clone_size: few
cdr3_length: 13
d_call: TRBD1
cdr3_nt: TGTGCCAGCAGGTTGACAGGGGGAGGCGGCTACACCTTC
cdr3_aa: CASRLTGGGGYTF

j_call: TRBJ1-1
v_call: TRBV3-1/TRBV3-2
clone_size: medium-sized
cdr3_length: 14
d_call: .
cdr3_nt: TGTGCCAGCAGCCAAGACCAGGAATACACTGAAGCTTTCTTT
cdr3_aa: CASSQDQEYTEAFF

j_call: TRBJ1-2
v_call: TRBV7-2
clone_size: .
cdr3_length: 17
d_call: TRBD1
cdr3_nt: TGTGCCAGCAGCTTAGTTGGAGCAGGGGGCGTCCGGAAGGACTACACCTTC
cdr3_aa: CASSLVGAGGVRKDYTF

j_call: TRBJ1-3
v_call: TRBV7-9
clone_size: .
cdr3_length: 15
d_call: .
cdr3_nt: TGTGCCAGCAGCACCCCAGGGGTGCGGGGAAACACCATATATTTT
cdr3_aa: CASSTPGVRGNTIYF

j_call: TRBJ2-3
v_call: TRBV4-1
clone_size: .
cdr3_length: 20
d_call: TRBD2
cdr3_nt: TGCGCCAGCAGCTCGCTGGGACTAGCGGGGCGGCTATCTAGCACAGATACGCAGTATTTT
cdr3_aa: CASSSLGLAGRLSSTDTQYF

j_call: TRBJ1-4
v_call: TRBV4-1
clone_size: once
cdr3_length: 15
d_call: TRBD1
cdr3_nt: TGCGCCAGCAGCCCTTCAGGGGGCCGGGTTGAAAAACTGTTTTTT
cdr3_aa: CASSPSGGRVEKLFF

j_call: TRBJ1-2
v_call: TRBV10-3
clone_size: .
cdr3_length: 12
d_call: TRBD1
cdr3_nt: TGTGCCACCCGCGGGACAGGGGATGGCTACACCTTC
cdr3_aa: CATRGTGDGYTF

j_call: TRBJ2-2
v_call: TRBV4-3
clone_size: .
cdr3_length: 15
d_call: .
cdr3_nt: TGCGCCAGCAGCCAAGAAGCAGGGCGGTCCGGGGAGCTGTTTTTT
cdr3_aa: CASSQEAGRSGELFF

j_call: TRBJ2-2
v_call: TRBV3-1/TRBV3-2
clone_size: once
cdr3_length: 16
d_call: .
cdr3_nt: TGTGCCAGCAGCCACCGAACAGGAACGAACACCGGGGAGCTGTTTTTT
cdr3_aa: CASSHRTGTNTGELFF

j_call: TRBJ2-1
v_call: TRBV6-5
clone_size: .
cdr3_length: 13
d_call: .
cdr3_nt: TGTGCCAGCAGTTACTCTAGCAGCAATGAGCAGTTCTTC
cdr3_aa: CASSYSSSNEQFF

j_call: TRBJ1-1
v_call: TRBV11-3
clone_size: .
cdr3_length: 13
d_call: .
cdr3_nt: TGTGCCAGCAGCGTAATAAGGGGTACTGAAGCTTTCTTT
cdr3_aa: CASSVIRGTEAFF

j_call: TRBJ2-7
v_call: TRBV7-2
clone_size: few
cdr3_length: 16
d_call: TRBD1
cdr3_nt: TGTGCCAGCAGCTTCCCGCGGGACAGGCAAGCCTACGAGCAGTACTTC
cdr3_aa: CASSFPRDRQAYEQYF

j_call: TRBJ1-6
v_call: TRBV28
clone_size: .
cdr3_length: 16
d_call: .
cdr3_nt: TGTGCCAGCAGTCAGGGGTTGAGCTCCTATAATTCACCCCTCCACTTT
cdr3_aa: CASSQGLSSYNSPLHF

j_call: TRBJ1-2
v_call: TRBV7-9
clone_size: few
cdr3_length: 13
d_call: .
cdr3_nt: TGTGCCAGCAGCTCGACGGGAGGCTATGGCTACACCTTC
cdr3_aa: CASSSTGGYGYTF

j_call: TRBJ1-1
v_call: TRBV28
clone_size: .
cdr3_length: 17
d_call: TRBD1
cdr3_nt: TGTGCCAGCAGCCTACCCCGCGAAGGACAGGGGGTTGGAGAAGCTTTCTTT
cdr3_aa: CASSLPREGQGVGEAFF

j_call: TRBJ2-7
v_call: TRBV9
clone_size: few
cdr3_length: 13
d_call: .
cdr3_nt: TGTGCCAGCAGCCCAATTCCAGGATACGAGCAGTACTTC
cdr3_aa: CASSPIPGYEQYF

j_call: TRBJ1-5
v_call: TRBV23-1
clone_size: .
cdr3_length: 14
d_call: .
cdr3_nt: TGCGCCAGCAGTCGAGGATGCCGAAATCAGCCCCAGCATTTT
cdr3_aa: CASSRGCRNQPQHF

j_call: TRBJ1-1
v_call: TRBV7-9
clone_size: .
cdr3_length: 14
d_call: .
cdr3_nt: TGTGCCAGCAGCTTTGACAACAGAAACACTGAAGCTTTCTTT
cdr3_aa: CASSFDNRNTEAFF

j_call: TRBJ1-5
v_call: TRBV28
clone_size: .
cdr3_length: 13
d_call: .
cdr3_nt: TGTGCCAGCAGTGAGGGCACTTATCAGCCCCAGCATTTT
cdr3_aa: CASSEGTYQPQHF

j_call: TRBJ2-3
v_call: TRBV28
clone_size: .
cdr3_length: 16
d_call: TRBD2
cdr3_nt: TGTGCCAGCACCGGTTCGACTAGCATCCTCACAGATACGCAGTATTTT
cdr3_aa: CASTGSTSILTDTQYF

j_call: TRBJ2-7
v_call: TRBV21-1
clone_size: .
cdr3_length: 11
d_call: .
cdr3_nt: TGTGCCAGCAGCTCCCGCTACGAGCAGTACTTC
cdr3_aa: CASSSRYEQYF

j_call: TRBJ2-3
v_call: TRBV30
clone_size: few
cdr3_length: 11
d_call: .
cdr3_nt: TGTGCCTGGGGACCTCCGGATACGCAGTATTTT
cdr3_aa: CAWGPPDTQYF

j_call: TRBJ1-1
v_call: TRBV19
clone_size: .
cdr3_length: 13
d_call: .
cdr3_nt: TGTGCCAGTAGTATACGGGAAAACACTGAAGCTTTCTTT
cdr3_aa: CASSIRENTEAFF

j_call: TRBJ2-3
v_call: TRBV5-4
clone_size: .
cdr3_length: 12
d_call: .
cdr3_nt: TGTGCCAGCAGCCGGGGTGGAGATACGCAGTATTTT
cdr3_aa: CASSRGGDTQYF

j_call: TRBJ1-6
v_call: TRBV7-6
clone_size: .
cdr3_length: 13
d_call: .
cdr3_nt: TGTGCCAGCAGCTTAGTTGTAGATTCACCCCTCCACTTT
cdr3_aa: CASSLVVDSPLHF

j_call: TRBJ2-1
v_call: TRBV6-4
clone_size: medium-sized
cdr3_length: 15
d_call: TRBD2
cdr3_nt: TGTGCCAGCAGCAAGGGACTAGCGGCTGTGAATGAGCAGTTCTTC
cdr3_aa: CASSKGLAAVNEQFF

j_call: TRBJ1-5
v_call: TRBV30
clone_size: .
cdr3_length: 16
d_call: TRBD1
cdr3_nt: TGTGCCTGGAGTGTACCTGGGACAGGGGTTAATCAGCCCCAGCATTTT
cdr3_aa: CAWSVPGTGVNQPQHF

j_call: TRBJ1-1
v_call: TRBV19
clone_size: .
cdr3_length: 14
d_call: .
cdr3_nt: TGTGCCAGTAGTGCCCGCGGAGCGAACACTGAAGCTTTCTTT
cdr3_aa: CASSARGANTEAFF

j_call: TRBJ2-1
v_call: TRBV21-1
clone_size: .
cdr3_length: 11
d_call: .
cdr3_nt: TGTGCCAGCAGACTAGAACATGAGCAGTTCTTC
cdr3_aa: CASRLEHEQFF

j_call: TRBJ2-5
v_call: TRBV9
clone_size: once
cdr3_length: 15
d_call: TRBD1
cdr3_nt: TGTGCCAGCAGCGTAGGAGGGGGCCTCCAAGAGACCCAGTACTTC
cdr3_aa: CASSVGGGLQETQYF

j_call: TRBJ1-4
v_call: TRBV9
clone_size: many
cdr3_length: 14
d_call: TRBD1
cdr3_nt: TGTGCCAGCAGCGAGGAGACAGGGCCTCGTAGACTGTTTTTT
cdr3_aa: CASSEETGPRRLFF

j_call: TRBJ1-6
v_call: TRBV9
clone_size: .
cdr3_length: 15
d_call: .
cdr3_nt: TGTGCCAGCAGCGTAGCTGGCCAGGGGAATTCACCCCTCCACTTT
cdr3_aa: CASSVAGQGNSPLHF

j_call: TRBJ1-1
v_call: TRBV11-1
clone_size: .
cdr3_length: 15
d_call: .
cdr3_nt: TGTGCCAGCAGCCGAGGTGGGGAGGGGAACACTGAAGCTTTCTTT
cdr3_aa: CASSRGGEGNTEAFF

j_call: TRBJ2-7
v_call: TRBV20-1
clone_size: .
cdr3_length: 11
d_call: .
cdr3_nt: TGCAGTGCCAGACTTATCTACGAGCAGTACTTC
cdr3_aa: CSARLIYEQYF

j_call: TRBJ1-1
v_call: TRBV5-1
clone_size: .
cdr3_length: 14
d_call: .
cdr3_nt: TGCGCCAGCAGCTTCGGGGGGCTGCGGACTGAAGCTTTCTTT
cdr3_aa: CASSFGGLRTEAFF

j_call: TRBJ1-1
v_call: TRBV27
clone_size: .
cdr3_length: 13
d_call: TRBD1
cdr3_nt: TGTGCCAGCCAGAGGGGGCACAGGACTGAAGCTTTCTTT
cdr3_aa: CASQRGHRTEAFF

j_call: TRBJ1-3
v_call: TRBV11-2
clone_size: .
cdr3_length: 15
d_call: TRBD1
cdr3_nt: TGTGCCAGCAGCTTAGCAGGGGGCCCTGGAAACACCATATATTTT
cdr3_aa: CASSLAGGPGNTIYF

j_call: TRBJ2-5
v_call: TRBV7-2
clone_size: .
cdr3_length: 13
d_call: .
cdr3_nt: TGTGCCAGCAGCTTACGGCGGCGGGAGACCCAGTACTTC
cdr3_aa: CASSLRRRETQYF

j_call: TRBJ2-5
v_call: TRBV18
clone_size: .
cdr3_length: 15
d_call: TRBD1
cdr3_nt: TGTGCCAGCTCACCACCGGGACAGAGGAGGGAGACCCAGTACTTC
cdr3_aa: CASSPPGQRRETQYF

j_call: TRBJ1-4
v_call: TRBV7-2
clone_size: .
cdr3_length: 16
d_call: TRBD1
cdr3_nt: TGTGCCAGCAGCTACTGGGACAGGGGCCATAATGAAAAACTGTTTTTT
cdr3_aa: CASSYWDRGHNEKLFF

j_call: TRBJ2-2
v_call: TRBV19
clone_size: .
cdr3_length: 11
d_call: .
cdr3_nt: TGTGCCAGTCAGCGCACCGGGGAGCTGTTTTTT
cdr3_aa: CASQRTGELFF

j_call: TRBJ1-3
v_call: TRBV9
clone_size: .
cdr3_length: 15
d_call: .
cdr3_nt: TGTGCCAGCAGCGTCTTCGGACAGCAAGGAAACACCATATATTTT
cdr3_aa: CASSVFGQQGNTIYF

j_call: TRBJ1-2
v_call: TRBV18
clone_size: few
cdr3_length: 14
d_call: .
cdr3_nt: TGTGCCAGCTCACCACAGGGACTCCGGGATGGCTACACCTTC
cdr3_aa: CASSPQGLRDGYTF

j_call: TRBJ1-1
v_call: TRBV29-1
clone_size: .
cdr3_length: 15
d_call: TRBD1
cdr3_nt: TGCAGCGTTGACCCCAACAGGGGGTTGTTCACTGAAGCTTTCTTT
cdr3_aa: CSVDPNRGLFTEAFF

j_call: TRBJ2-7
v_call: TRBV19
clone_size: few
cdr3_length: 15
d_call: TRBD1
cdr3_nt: TGTGCCAGTAGTATTGTTGCGCAGGGGGCCGGCGAGCAGTACTTC
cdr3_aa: CASSIVAQGAGEQYF

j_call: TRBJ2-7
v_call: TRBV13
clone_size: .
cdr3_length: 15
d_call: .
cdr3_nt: TGTGCCAGCACCCAGAGGCAGGACACCTCCTACGAGCAGTACTTC
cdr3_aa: CASTQRQDTSYEQYF

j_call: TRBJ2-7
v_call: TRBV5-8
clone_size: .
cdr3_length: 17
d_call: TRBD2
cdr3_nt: TGTGCCAATCAGCGGGGGACTACTAGCGGGAGCTTTGGGGAGCAGTACTTC
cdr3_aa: CANQRGTTSGSFGEQYF

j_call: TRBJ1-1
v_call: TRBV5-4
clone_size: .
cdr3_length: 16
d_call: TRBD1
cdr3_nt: TGTGCCAGCAGCTTCGGACAGGGGCCAGTGGGCACTGAAGCTTTCTTT
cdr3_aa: CASSFGQGPVGTEAFF

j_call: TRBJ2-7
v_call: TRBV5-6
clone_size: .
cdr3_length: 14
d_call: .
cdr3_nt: TGTGCCAGCAGCTTAGTAGGTAACTACTACGAGCAGTACTTC
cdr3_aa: CASSLVGNYYEQYF

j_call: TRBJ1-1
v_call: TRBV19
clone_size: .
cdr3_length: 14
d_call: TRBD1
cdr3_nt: TGTGCCAGTAGTGTTACAGGGGGGAACACTGAAGCTTTCTTT
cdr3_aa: CASSVTGGNTEAFF